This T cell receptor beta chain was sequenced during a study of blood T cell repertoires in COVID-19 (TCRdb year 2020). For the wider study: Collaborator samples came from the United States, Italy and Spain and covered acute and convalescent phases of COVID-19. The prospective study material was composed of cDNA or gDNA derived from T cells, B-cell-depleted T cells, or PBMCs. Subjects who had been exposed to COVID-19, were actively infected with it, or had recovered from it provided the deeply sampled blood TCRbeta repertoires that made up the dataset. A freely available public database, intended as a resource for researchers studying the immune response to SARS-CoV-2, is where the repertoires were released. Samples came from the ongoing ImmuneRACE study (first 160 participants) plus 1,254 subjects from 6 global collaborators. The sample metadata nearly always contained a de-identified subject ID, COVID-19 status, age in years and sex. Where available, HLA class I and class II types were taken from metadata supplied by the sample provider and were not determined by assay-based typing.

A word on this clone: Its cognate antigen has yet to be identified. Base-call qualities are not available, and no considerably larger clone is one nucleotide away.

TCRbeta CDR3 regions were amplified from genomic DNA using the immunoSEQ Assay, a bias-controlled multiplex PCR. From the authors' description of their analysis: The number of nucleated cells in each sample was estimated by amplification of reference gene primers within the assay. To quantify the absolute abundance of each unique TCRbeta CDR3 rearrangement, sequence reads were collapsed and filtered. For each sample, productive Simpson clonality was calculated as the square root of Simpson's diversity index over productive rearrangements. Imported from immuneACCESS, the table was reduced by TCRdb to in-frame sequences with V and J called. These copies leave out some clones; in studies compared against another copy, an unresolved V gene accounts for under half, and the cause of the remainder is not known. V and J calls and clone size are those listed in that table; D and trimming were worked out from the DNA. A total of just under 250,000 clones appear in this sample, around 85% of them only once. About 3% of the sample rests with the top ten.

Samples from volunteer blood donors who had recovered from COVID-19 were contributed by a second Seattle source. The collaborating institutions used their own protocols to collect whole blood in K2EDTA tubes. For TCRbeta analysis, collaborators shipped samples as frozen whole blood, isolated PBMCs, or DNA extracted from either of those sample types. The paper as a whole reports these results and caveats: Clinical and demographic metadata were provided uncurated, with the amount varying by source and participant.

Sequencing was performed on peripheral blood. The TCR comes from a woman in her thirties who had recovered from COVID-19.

The nucleotide sequence reads as follows: TGTGCCAGTAGTGGGCGTAGGACAGGGAGCTCCTACGAGCAGTACTTC. It is translated as CASSGRRTGSSYEQYF. The chain couples TRBV19 to TRBJ2-7; 8 of the junction bases match TRBD1. The germline V gene encodes CDR1 LNHDA and CDR2 SQIVND (reference sequence). The CDR3 runs 16 amino acids, cysteine and phenylalanine included. CDR3 DNA only is kept here, 48 bases in frame from base 1. V and J are trimmed by 5 bases and 0 bases, and the gene matches miss 9 bases of the junction.